This T cell receptor (beta chain) was captured by sequencing in a study of cytomegalovirus exposure and HLA in healthy donors. Study findings and constraints: TRBV6-2, TRBV6-3 and other indistinguishable V segments were excluded. In a later analysis, a missense DCLRE1C variant was linked to TCR beta V- and J-gene trimming.

Germline CDR1 and CDR2: LGHNT and FRNRAP. V shed 0 bases, J shed 6 bases, and the junction held 9 bases outside the gene matches. The CDR3 runs to 16 residues. A word on this clone: Its antigen is currently unknown.

The PCR used 60 Vbeta and 13 Jbeta primers. Original processing methods: Approximately 11 million of some 80 million unique TCR beta chains were shared, per a later count. Produced via immunoSEQ multiplex PCR; TCRdb's table is partial and in-frame only. V, J and clone size were drawn from that table, and D and trimming were deduced from the DNA. In the table there are roughly 120,000 clones, about 80% of which are singletons. The clonotype originates from a woman aged 50 to 65 in good health and CMV-seropositive. This sequence joins TRBV12-5 and TRBJ1-2; 8 nucleotides align to TRBD1. Sequencing was performed on PBMCs. CDR3 DNA sequence: TGTGCTAGTGGTTTGGTAATAAGACAGGGGTACGATGGCTACACCTTC. As protein: CASGLVIRQGYDGYTF.